This T cell receptor beta chain is drawn from a study of shared clonotypes between healthy human individuals (dated by TCRdb to 2020 to 2021). Concerning the study at large: A couple of women and three men aged 18 to 49 years were included in the cohort. For each donor, CD4 naive and CD4 memory were each run on three plates, CD8 naive on two plates, and CD8 memory on one plate. The study deeply sequenced blood TCR repertoires of about 5 healthy adults to estimate repertoire size and the extent of clonotype sharing between individuals. To increase sequencing depth and limit assay-specific biases, different laboratories used diverse techniques to prepare libraries and sequence TCR repertoires. Between about 0.8 and 9.5 billion PBMCs per donor were obtained by leukapheresis. General study outcomes and caveats: Sampling was restricted to blood, and TCR repertoires in tissue are likely to differ from TCR repertoires in blood. The small number of donors limited the genetic and exposure-history diversity represented. Pairwise subsampling led to the expectation that sequencing depth would affect the degree of clonotype sharing among donors. Larger estimated clonotype richness was generally found for naive subsets than for memory subsets. Rarefaction of sorted-subset datasets indicated incomplete sequencing despite the large sequencing depth. Across a few donors, roughly 5.1% of naive CD4, more than 3% of naive CD8, under 2.5% of memory CD4, and approximately 0.4% of memory CD8 clonotypes were shared. Compared with non-shared clonotypes, the clonotypes found in all four sorted-subset donors had higher generation probabilities.

To note about this clone: The antigen this receptor binds is unknown. Per-nucleotide qualities are absent, and no much larger clonotype sits a single base away.

Donors were healthy HIV-negative adults with no recently reported acute infections or vaccinations. Only Caucasian adults living in Nashville, Tennessee, USA were represented among the donors. CD4+ T cells were enriched through magnetic negative selection, after which naive cells were positively selected on CD45RA and the remaining negative fraction served as the memory subset. Blood was obtained by leukapheresis, after which PBMCs were separated by Ficoll-Histopaque density gradient centrifugation and cryopreserved in liquid nitrogen vapor phase. Analytical flow cytometry was used to check the purity and quantity of every magnetically sorted T cell population. Each sorted fraction had its genomic DNA isolated and then quantified by UV absorbance on a Nanodrop 2000c. TCR CDR3 regions were amplified from genomic DNA by multiplex PCR using the deep immunoSEQ assay. Extracted genomic DNA from each cell subset was distributed evenly across all wells of several immunoSEQ 96-well plates, and each plate was treated as a replicate. For sorted subsets, approximately 0.2 ug of genomic DNA, equivalent to 30,000 or so T cell genomes, went into each replicate PCR. Purified libraries were quantified with a Qubit 3.0 fluorometer, sized on a Bioanalyzer 2100, and re-quantified with the KAPA Library Quantification kit. Each immunoSEQ 96-well plate was sequenced on its own single-read 150-cycle Illumina NextSeq 550 flow cell. On the study's bioinformatics: Because only junctional sequences without quality scores were contained in the immunoSEQ output, filtering matching that applied to full-length reads could not be performed. To assign V/J genes and CDR3, sequences were annotated against IMGT germline references using PyIR, a Python wrapper for IgBLAST v1.9. Reads were removed for weak V/J assignments (E-value above 1e-6), missing CDR3, stop codons, out-of-frame junctions, or ambiguous translated residues. V3J clonotypes were defined by identical inferred V gene, J gene, and CDR3 amino acid sequence. The percentage overlap between two repertoires was calculated by dividing the number of shared unique clonotypes by the size of the smaller repertoire. RTK rarefaction, the Chao1 estimator, and Recon v2.1 estimates of unobserved clonotypes were used to assess repertoire richness. OLGA was used to compute generation probabilities for all TCRbeta clonotypes that the gDNA method yielded from a few donors. Not all clones reach the TCRdb copy of this immuneACCESS table, which keeps in-frame sequences only. Checked studies attribute under half of the gap to unresolved V genes and leave the rest unexplained. For V, J and clone size, that table is used; D and trimming come from the DNA. Here the sample has about 2.4 million clones; roughly 92% occur a single time. Under 0.15% of the sample is taken by the ten largest.

Taken from cysteine to phenylalanine, the CDR3 has 16 residues. This entry keeps only the CDR3 DNA: 48 bases, framed from base 1. At the junction V is shortened by 4 bases and J by 1 base; bases outside the gene matches: 8. The germline V gene supplies CDR1 SGHTA and CDR2 FQGNSA. This clonotype was obtained from a man aged 18-30 years in good health. The specimen was naive CD4+ T cells sorted from blood. Interpreted using the paper, the cell subset or site label stands for: CD45RA+ positively selected. The rearrangement combines TRBV7-2 with TRBJ2-3, with 7 central nucleotides matching TRBD2. The CDR3 region has the sequence CASSSGGSLGTDTQYF. The DNA reads as follows: TGTGCCAGCAGCTCGGGGGGTTCACTTGGCACAGATACGCAGTATTTT.